These T cell receptor beta chains were read from a single sample in a study of T cell repertoires in cytomegalovirus infection. TCRdb independently ran MiXCR on the reads; one entry per CDR3 protein. Counted here are approximately 150,000 distinct CDR3 sequences, 20% to 25% occurring once; the ten biggest clones make up roughly 25%. These receptors' targets are unknown. Sequences were derived from CD8+ T cells from cultured PBMCs, sampled from culture after CMV antigen stimulation. The source of these receptors is a human donor in good health (CMV status not recorded). Some clones in this sample may be carry-over from other donors' samples. CDR3s leave out the opening cysteine and the closing phenylalanine or tryptophan. Fields, in order: V gene, J gene, D gene, CDR3 protein. The D gene is left open where the match is weak.

V gene: TRBV7-2; J gene: TRBJ2-7; D gene: TRBD1; CDR3 protein: ASSPTGYHYEQY
V gene: TRBV4-3; J gene: TRBJ1-4; D gene: NA; CDR3 protein: ASSQERSLLKKLF
V gene: TRBV7-6; J gene: TRBJ1-3; D gene: TRBD1; CDR3 protein: ASRDRAGNTIY
V gene: TRBV6-1; J gene: TRBJ1-5; D gene: NA; CDR3 protein: ASSRTYSNQPQH
V gene: TRBV7-2; J gene: TRBJ1-2; D gene: TRBD1; CDR3 protein: ASSLSKGGEGYGYT
V gene: TRBV11-3; J gene: TRBJ1-1; D gene: NA; CDR3 protein: ASSLGAGAEAF
V gene: TRBV27; J gene: TRBJ2-7; D gene: NA; CDR3 protein: ASSSGSLVFYEQY
V gene: TRBV12-3/TRBV12-4; J gene: TRBJ1-2; D gene: NA; CDR3 protein: ATFLEGGYGYT
V gene: TRBV27; J gene: TRBJ1-1; D gene: NA; CDR3 protein: ASRENTEAF
V gene: TRBV7-9; J gene: TRBJ2-1; D gene: TRBD1; CDR3 protein: ASSPLQGASYNEQF
V gene: TRBV12-3/TRBV12-4; J gene: TRBJ2-1; D gene: TRBD2; CDR3 protein: ASRVSGSSYNEQF
V gene: TRBV10-3; J gene: TRBJ2-7; D gene: TRBD1; CDR3 protein: AISEARQGLYEQY
V gene: TRBV7-9; J gene: TRBJ1-2; D gene: NA; CDR3 protein: ASSLAPVYGYT
V gene: TRBV20-1; J gene: TRBJ2-3; D gene: NA; CDR3 protein: SSWGASTDTQY
V gene: TRBV6-5; J gene: TRBJ1-1; D gene: TRBD1; CDR3 protein: ASRDRGGNTEAF
V gene: TRBV7-2; J gene: TRBJ2-1; D gene: TRBD1; CDR3 protein: ASSSRTGHTSSYNEQF
V gene: TRBV6-2/TRBV6-3; J gene: TRBJ1-2; D gene: NA; CDR3 protein: ASSYYLQAPDGYT
V gene: TRBV5-4; J gene: TRBJ2-3; D gene: TRBD1; CDR3 protein: ASSLTDRTTDTQY
V gene: TRBV7-2; J gene: TRBJ1-1; D gene: NA; CDR3 protein: ASSPRGTLNTEAF
V gene: TRBV19; J gene: TRBJ2-2; D gene: TRBD2; CDR3 protein: ASRTSGHTGELF
V gene: TRBV7-2; J gene: TRBJ2-3; D gene: TRBD2; CDR3 protein: ASSLLAGGIASTDTQY
V gene: TRBV11-2; J gene: TRBJ1-2; D gene: NA; CDR3 protein: ASSYSWYVGYT
V gene: TRBV7-2; J gene: TRBJ1-1; D gene: TRBD1; CDR3 protein: ASSRWGQPQNTEAF
V gene: TRBV5-6; J gene: TRBJ2-2; D gene: NA; CDR3 protein: ASSFGLSNTGELF
V gene: TRBV11-2; J gene: TRBJ1-1; D gene: NA; CDR3 protein: ASSLPTGYDMNTEAF
V gene: TRBV6-2/TRBV6-3; J gene: TRBJ2-5; D gene: NA; CDR3 protein: ASSQTGWQETQY
V gene: TRBV24-1; J gene: TRBJ2-1; D gene: TRBD1; CDR3 protein: ATSDTGGNGEQF
V gene: TRBV6-2/TRBV6-3; J gene: TRBJ2-1; D gene: NA; CDR3 protein: ASKRPGAHNEQF
V gene: TRBV7-2; J gene: TRBJ2-3; D gene: TRBD2; CDR3 protein: ASSLEFGGATDTQY
V gene: TRBV12-3/TRBV12-4; J gene: TRBJ1-1; D gene: TRBD1; CDR3 protein: ASSSRQGKRTF
V gene: TRBV7-3; J gene: TRBJ2-5; D gene: TRBD1; CDR3 protein: ASSEGQGRETQY
V gene: TRBV14; J gene: TRBJ2-1; D gene: NA; CDR3 protein: ASSQTLPDEQF
V gene: TRBV5-5; J gene: TRBJ1-3; D gene: NA; CDR3 protein: ASSFTDLSGNTIY
V gene: TRBV6-2/TRBV6-3; J gene: TRBJ2-1; D gene: NA; CDR3 protein: ASTRNSYNEQF
V gene: TRBV28; J gene: TRBJ2-1; D gene: NA; CDR3 protein: ASSMRQHFANEQF
V gene: TRBV7-2; J gene: TRBJ2-7; D gene: NA; CDR3 protein: TSSLAYEQY
V gene: TRBV6-5; J gene: TRBJ1-1; D gene: TRBD1; CDR3 protein: ASHIGGELPEAF
V gene: TRBV7-6; J gene: TRBJ2-1; D gene: NA; CDR3 protein: ASSLRSGLTYNEQF
V gene: TRBV7-6; J gene: TRBJ2-7; D gene: NA; CDR3 protein: ASSPTRASYEQY
V gene: TRBV27; J gene: TRBJ2-1; D gene: TRBD1; CDR3 protein: ASSLSWTGKIEQF
V gene: TRBV5-6; J gene: TRBJ1-4; D gene: NA; CDR3 protein: ASSAPEDNGGEKLF
V gene: TRBV11-2; J gene: TRBJ1-2; D gene: TRBD1; CDR3 protein: ASGQQGYYGYT
V gene: TRBV25-1; J gene: TRBJ1-1; D gene: NA; CDR3 protein: ASSIGYYTEAF
V gene: TRBV4-1; J gene: TRBJ2-2; D gene: TRBD1; CDR3 protein: ASSQGFTGDLF
V gene: TRBV7-6; J gene: TRBJ2-1; D gene: NA; CDR3 protein: ASSLANSNEQF
V gene: TRBV4-1; J gene: TRBJ2-7; D gene: NA; CDR3 protein: ASSQGVGRVNYEQY
V gene: TRBV7-2; J gene: TRBJ2-3; D gene: TRBD1; CDR3 protein: ASSLNRGLVTDTQY
V gene: TRBV7-3; J gene: TRBJ2-4; D gene: NA; CDR3 protein: ASSLNGRGLAKNIQY
V gene: TRBV19; J gene: TRBJ1-5; D gene: NA; CDR3 protein: ASSDSSNQPQH
V gene: TRBV7-6; J gene: TRBJ2-3; D gene: NA; CDR3 protein: ASSLVRSTSTDTQY
V gene: TRBV12-3/TRBV12-4; J gene: TRBJ2-5; D gene: TRBD1; CDR3 protein: ASRPGGRETQY
V gene: TRBV7-6; J gene: TRBJ2-5; D gene: TRBD1; CDR3 protein: ASSLLLTGSQETQY